These T cell receptor beta chains were read from a single sample in a study of shared T cell receptors in the human thymus. Using immunoSEQ multiplex PCR, the repertoire was profiled, and TCRdb retains in-frame clones only, with some absent. The sample consists of over 450,000 clones, approximately 80% of them appearing once. This same sample was also part of a study on human thymus T cells.

The sample was thymocytes. These TCRs come from a boy in the first two years of life with a congenital heart defect. CDR3s include the opening cysteine and the closing phenylalanine or tryptophan. The D gene is left open where the match is weak. Expanded clones are given a class, and other clones once, few, many or no size at all.

clone size | V gene | D gene | CDR3 protein
- | TRBV7-9 | - | CASRSGQAETQYF
few | TRBV19 | - | CASSLNQGSGNTIYF
- | TRBV6-5 | - | CASSYATSAYGYTF
- | TRBV28 | - | CASNSGKNIQYF
few | TRBV5-1 | TRBD2 | CASSPGGLATYEQYF
- | TRBV4-3 | TRBD1 | CASSHRQGMTGELFF
- | TRBV11-3 | TRBD2 | CASSAGLAGGGDYEQYF
- | TRBV19 | - | CASKAALFSYNEQFF
- | TRBV15 | - | CATSRWDTPRGAQYF
- | TRBV7-2 | TRBD1 | CATKSSPRGHSNQPQHF
- | TRBV2 | - | CASLVLGAGDGGYTF
- | TRBV5-4 | TRBD2 | CASSREPSLAGRSYEQYF
few | TRBV6-5 | - | CASSYRNEQFF
- | TRBV11-2 | TRBD2 | CASSRVLAGEEQYF
once | TRBV30 | - | CAWSVGGSTDTQYF
- | TRBV11-3 | - | CASRQPGDGNTIYF
few | TRBV25-1 | TRBD2 | CASMPLTSGTQFF
- | TRBV5-4 | TRBD2 | CASSLLGRSTDTQYF